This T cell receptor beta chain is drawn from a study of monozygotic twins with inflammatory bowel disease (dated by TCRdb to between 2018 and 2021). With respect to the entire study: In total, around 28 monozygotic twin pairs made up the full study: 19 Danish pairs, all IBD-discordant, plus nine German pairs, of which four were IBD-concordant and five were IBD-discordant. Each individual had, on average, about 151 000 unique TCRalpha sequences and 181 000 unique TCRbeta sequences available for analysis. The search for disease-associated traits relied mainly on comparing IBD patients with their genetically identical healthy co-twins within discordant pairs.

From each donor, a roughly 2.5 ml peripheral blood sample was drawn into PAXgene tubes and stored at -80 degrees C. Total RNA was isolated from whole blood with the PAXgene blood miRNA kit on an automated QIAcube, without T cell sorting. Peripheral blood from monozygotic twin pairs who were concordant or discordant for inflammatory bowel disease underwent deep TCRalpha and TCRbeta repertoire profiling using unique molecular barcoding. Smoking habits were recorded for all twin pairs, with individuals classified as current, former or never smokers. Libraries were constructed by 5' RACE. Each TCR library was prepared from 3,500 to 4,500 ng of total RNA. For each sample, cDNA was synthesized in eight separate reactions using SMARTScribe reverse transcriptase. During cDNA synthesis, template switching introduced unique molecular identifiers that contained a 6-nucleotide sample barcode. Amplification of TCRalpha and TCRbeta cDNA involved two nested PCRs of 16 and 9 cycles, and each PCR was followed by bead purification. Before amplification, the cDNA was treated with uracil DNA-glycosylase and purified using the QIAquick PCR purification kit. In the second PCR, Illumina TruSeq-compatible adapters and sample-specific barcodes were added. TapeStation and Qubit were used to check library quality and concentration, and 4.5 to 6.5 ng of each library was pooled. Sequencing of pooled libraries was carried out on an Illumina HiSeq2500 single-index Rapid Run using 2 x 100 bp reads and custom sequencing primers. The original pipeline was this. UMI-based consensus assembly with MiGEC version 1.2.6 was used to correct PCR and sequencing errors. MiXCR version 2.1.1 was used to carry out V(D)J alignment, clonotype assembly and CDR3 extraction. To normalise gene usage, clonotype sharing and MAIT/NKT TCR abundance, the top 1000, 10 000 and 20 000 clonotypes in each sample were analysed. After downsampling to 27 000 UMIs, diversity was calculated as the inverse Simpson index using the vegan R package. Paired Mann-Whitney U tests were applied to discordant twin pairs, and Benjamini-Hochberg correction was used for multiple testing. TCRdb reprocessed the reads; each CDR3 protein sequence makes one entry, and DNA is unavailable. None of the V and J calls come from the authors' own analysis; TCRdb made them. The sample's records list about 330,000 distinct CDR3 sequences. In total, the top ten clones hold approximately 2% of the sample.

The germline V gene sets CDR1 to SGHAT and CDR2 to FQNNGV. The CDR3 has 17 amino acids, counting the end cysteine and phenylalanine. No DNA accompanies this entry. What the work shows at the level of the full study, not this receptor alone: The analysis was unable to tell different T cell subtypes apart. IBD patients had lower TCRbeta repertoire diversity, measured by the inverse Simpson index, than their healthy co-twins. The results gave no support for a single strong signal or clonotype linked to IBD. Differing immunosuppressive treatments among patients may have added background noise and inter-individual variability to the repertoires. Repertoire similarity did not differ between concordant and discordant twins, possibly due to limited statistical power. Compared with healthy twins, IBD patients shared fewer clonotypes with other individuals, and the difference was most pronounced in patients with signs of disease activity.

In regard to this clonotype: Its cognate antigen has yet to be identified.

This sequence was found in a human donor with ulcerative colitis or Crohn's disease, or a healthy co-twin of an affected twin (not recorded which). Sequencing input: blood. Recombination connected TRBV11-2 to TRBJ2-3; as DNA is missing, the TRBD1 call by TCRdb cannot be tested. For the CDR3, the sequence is CASSLRGRTGGTDTQYF.